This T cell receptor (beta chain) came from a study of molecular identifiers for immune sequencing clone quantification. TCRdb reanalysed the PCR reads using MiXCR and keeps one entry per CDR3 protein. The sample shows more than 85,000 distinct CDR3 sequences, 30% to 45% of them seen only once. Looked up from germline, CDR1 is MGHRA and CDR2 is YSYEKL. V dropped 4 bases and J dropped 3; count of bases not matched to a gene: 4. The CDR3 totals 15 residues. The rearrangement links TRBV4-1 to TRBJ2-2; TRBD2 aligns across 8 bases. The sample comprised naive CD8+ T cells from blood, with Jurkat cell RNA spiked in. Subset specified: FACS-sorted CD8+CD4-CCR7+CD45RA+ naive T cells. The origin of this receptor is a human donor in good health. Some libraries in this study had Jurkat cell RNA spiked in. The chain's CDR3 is CASSLTSVYTGELFF. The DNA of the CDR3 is TGCGCCAGCAGCCTGACTAGCGTATACACCGGGGAGCTGTTTTTT.